This TCR beta chain was identified in a study of CD8 T cells in ankylosing spondylitis. TCRdb re-called the 5' RACE reads with MiXCR, one entry per CDR3 protein. This repertoire shows about 210,000 distinct CDR3 sequences, approximately 7.3% found once; its top ten account for approximately 15%. The study, taken as a whole, reports: Blood from ankylosing spondylitis patients appeared to carry a characteristic roughly eight-variant TCR beta motif. CD8+ cells made up the disease-linked clones, which were relatively rare in peripheral blood. Past research had described some motif variants in reactive arthritis synovial fluid and blood.

The CDR3 loop spans 13 amino acids. Between the trimmed V and J ends, which lost 6 bases and 0 bases, there was a span of 9 bases. Germline CDR1 reads SGHAT; CDR2 reads FQNNGV. This clonotype occurred many times. Its antigen is currently unknown. The clonotype comes from a male donor with ankylosing spondylitis. The material sequenced was blood, either unsorted or a sorted T cell fraction (not recorded which). The V gene is TRBV11-2, the J gene TRBJ2-7; no firm D call. The CDR3: CASRPGLSYEQYF. CDR3 nucleotides: TGTGCCAGCAGACCGGGCCTCTCCTACGAGCAGTACTTC.